Presented here are 26 T cell receptor beta chains from one specimen sequenced in a study of blood T cell repertoires in COVID-19. Data came from immunoSEQ multiplex PCR; TCRdb stores just in-frame clones and leaves some out. The sample records about 400,000 clones, roughly 90% being singletons. Specimen: peripheral blood. The receptor set was obtained from a man aged 35-49 years with acute or convalescent COVID-19.

CDR3 sequence: CASSPGGPNTGELFF. CDR3 nucleotide sequence: TGTGCCAGCAGCCCGGGGGGGCCGAACACCGGGGAGCTGTTTTTT. V gene TRBV28 combines with J gene TRBJ2-2; 8 bases are shared with TRBD2. Looked up from germline, CDR1 is MDHEN and CDR2 is SYDVKM. J gave up 0 bases and V 6 bases, and 3 bases lay outside the gene matches. CDR3 length: 15 amino acids.

The chain has TRBV4-2 and TRBJ1-3; TRBD1 matches at 8 bases. The germline V gene has CDR1 LGHNA and CDR2 YNFKEQ. The CDR3 contains 19 residues. J lost 0 bases, V lost 0 bases, and 10 bases had no gene match. The CDR3 spells CASSQDFGTGSTSGNTIYF. The DNA for the CDR3 is TGTGCCAGCAGCCAAGACTTCGGGACAGGATCAACCTCTGGAAACACCATATATTTT.

The genes are TRBV27 and TRBJ2-2; 10 bases are a match to TRBD2. Per germline, CDR1 MNHEY and CDR2 SMNVEV (reference sequence). V lost 5 bases and J lost 3; bases outside the gene matches: 12. This CDR3 is built from 18 residues. The CDR3 DNA is TGTGCCAGCAGTCCGAATGGGCTAGCGGGAGTGTACACCGGGGAGCTGTTTTTT. This encodes CASSPNGLAGVYTGELFF.

This chain connects TRBV11-2 to TRBJ1-2, with 7 bases matching TRBD1. Germline-derived CDR1 and CDR2 are SGHAT and FQNNGV. Trimming removed 3 bases from V and 8 bases from J; junction bases left unmatched: 12. This CDR3 is built from 15 residues. The CDR3 DNA follows: TGTGCCAGCAGCTTCCGGGACAGTGGGGTTAGAGGCTACACCTTC. Amino acid sequence: CASSFRDSGVRGYTF.

The V and J genes are TRBV19 and TRBJ1-6; D may be TRBD1 (6 bases). Per the germline V gene, CDR1 is LNHDA and CDR2 is SQIVND (reference sequence). V lost 5 bases and J 2 bases, leaving 7 bases between the germline ends. This CDR3 region has 14 residues. CDR3 sequence (DNA): TGTGCCAGTAGTGGACAGCCCTATAATTCACCCCTCCACTTT. Its protein product is CASSGQPYNSPLHF. Using reference TRBV19 and TRBJ1-6 for the parts outside the CDR3, the full variable domain is DGGITQSPKYLFRKEGQNVTLSCEQNLNHDAMYWYRQDPGQGLRLIYYSQIVNDFQKGDIAEGYSVSREKKESFPLTVTSAQKNPTAFYLCASSGQPYNSPLHFGNGTRLTVT.

The V gene is TRBV19, the J gene TRBJ2-1; perhaps TRBD2 as D (5 bases). Looked up from germline, CDR1 is LNHDA and CDR2 is SQIVND (reference sequence). The CDR3 totals 13 residues. The V and J ends lost 8 bases and 8 bases respectively, with 16 bases between them. The CDR3 bases are TGTGCCAGTTGGGATAGAGGGCGGGATGAGCAGTTCTTC. It yields the protein CASWDRGRDEQFF.

CDR3: CASSLGLAGGISYNEQFF. The DNA of the CDR3 is TGTGCCAGCAGTCTCGGACTAGCGGGAGGGATCTCCTACAATGAGCAGTTCTTC. V and J are TRBV6-6 and TRBJ2-1, with 15 bases fitting TRBD2. This CDR3 spans 18 amino acids. J was trimmed by 0 bases and V by 5 bases; bases with no gene match: 5. CDR1 is MNHNY and CDR2 is SVGAGI in the germline V gene (reference sequence).

The CDR3 DNA is TGCGCCAGCAGTACGACAGGGGCGCACGGAAACACCATATATTTT. Translating gives CASSTTGAHGNTIYF. This chain connects TRBV5-1 to TRBJ1-3; 8 positions agree with TRBD1. The CDR3 contains 15 residues. The ends lost 5 bases at V and 4 bases at J; junction bases unmatched: 8. In germline, CDR1 is SGHRS, CDR2 YFSETQ.

This chain links TRBV3-1 (or the pseudogene TRBV3-2) with TRBJ1-2; 7 bases are shared with TRBD1. Germline trimming cut 1 base from V and 6 bases from J; bases unmatched to any gene: 5. The germline CDR1 and CDR2 sequences are LGHDT and YNNKEL (reference sequence). This CDR3 has 14 residues. Written as DNA, the CDR3 is TGTGCCAGCAGCCAAGTCAGAGGGGGCCATGGCTACACCTTC. Translating it yields CASSQVRGGHGYTF.

The rearrangement uses TRBV14 and TRBJ1-1; TRBD1 might be the D (5 bases). The CDR3 is 16 amino acids. Between the trimmed V and J ends, which lost 3 bases and 1 base, there was a span of 15 bases. Per the germline V gene, CDR1 is SGHDN and CDR2 is FVKESK. The CDR3 region has the DNA TGTGCCAGCAGCCACCCGGACGGGGGATGGAACACTGAAGCTTTCTTT. Translated, it gives CASSHPDGGWNTEAFF.

This rearrangement joins TRBV6-5 to TRBJ1-1; possibly TRBD1 for D (6 bases). V was pared by 7 bases and J by 7 bases, with 19 bases between. From germline, CDR1 is MNHEY and CDR2 SVGAGI. The length of the CDR3 is 14 residues. The CDR3 coding sequence is TGTGCCAGCACCCCCTTGGCAGGGGACATTGAAGCTTTCTTT. It specifies CASTPLAGDIEAFF.

The V and J genes are TRBV28 and TRBJ1-5; 9 nucleotides align to TRBD1. V shed 8 bases and J 4 bases; nucleotides not matched to a gene: 3. This CDR3 region has 13 residues. The germline V gene encodes CDR1 MDHEN and CDR2 SYDVKM. CDR3 sequence: CASQDRGNQPQHF. CDR3 nucleotide sequence: TGTGCCAGCCAAGACAGGGGGAATCAGCCCCAGCATTTT.

In its sample, this clone was seen once. The V and J genes are TRBV5-1 and TRBJ2-1; D call uncertain. CDR3 length: 14 amino acids. V was pared by 0 bases and J by 3 bases, with 7 bases between. Germline CDR1 is SGHRS and CDR2 is YFSETQ. The CDR3 DNA reads TGCGCCAGCAGCTTGGGACTTGACTACAATGAGCAGTTCTTC. Residues: CASSLGLDYNEQFF.

The gene calls are TRBV7-2 and TRBJ2-2; TRBD2 might be the D (6 bases). V was pared by 1 base and J by 8 bases, with 11 bases between. Germline lookup yields CDR1 SGHTA and CDR2 FQGNSA. The CDR3 is 14 amino acids. The CDR3: CASSLGLVQGELFF. CDR3 in DNA: TGTGCCAGCAGCTTAGGACTAGTGCAAGGGGAGCTGTTTTTT.

V usage is TRBV30 and J usage is TRBJ2-5; TRBD1 matches at 7 bases. The CDR3 has 14 residues. Trimming took 4 bases from V and 5 from J; bases not matched to a gene: 10. The V gene's germline CDR1 is GTSNPN and CDR2 SVGIG (reference sequence). This CDR3 reads CAWTKGQVRETQYF. The CDR3 nucleotides are TGTGCCTGGACTAAAGGACAGGTCAGGGAGACCCAGTACTTC. Complete variable domain (other parts from reference TRBV30 and TRBJ2-5): SQTIHQWPATLVQPVGSPLSLECTVEGTSNPNLYWYRQAAGRGLQLLFYSVGIGQISSEVPQNLSASRPQDRQFILSSKKLLLSDSGFYLCAWTKGQVRETQYFGPGTRLLVL.

The chain couples TRBV28 to TRBJ1-5; 9 nucleotides align to TRBD1. The CDR3 spans 15 residues. Germline V gives CDR1 MDHEN, CDR2 SYDVKM. V shed 3 bases and J 6 bases; nucleotides not matched to a gene: 6. The CDR3 is CASSLLTGGGQPQHF. The CDR3 nucleotides are TGTGCCAGCAGTTTGTTGACAGGGGGAGGTCAGCCCCAGCATTTT.

This rearrangement joins TRBV7-8 to TRBJ1-3; D is undetermined. Germline V gene sequence: CDR1 SGHVS, CDR2 FQNEAQ. This CDR3 has 13 amino acids. The V end lost 1 base, the J end lost 4 bases, and 5 bases lay between the germline ends. The CDR3: CASSLEPGNTIYF. In DNA, the CDR3 is TGTGCCAGCAGCTTAGAGCCCGGAAACACCATATATTTT. Looking up the rest from reference TRBV7-8 and TRBJ1-3 gives the full variable domain: GAGVSQSPRYKVAKRGQDVALRCDPISGHVSLFWYQQALGQGPEFLTYFQNEAQLDKSGLPSDRFFAERPEGSVSTLKIQRTQQEDSAVYLCASSLEPGNTIYFGEGSWLTVV.

V gene TRBV4-1 combines with J gene TRBJ2-1, with 8 nucleotides matching TRBD2. Germline V gene lookup returns CDR1 MGHRA and CDR2 YSYEKL. The CDR3 is made up of 16 amino acids. V trimming: 0 bases; J trimming: 4 bases; junction bases outside the gene matches: 5. The CDR3 is CASSQEVAGSYNEQFF. The CDR3 coding sequence is TGCGCCAGCAGCCAAGAGGTAGCGGGGAGTTACAATGAGCAGTTCTTC.

The chain couples TRBV25-1 to TRBJ2-1, with TRBD2 matching over 13 bases. Trimming removed 2 bases from V and 9 bases from J; junction bases left unmatched: 4. Germline lookup yields CDR1 MGHDK and CDR2 SYGVNS. The CDR3 covers 15 residues. The CDR3: CASSEGLAGASEQFF. The CDR3 DNA follows: TGTGCCAGCAGTGAAGGACTAGCGGGAGCCAGTGAGCAGTTCTTC. The variable domain in full, completed from reference TRBV25-1 and TRBJ2-1, reads EADIYQTPRYLVIGTGKKITLECSQTMGHDKMYWYQQDPGMELHLIHYSYGVNSTEKGDLSSESTVSRIRTEHFPLTLESARPSHTSQYLCASSEGLAGASEQFFGPGTRLTVL.

This clone was recorded only once. The rearrangement joins TRBV20-1 to TRBJ2-7, with a tentative D call TRBD2 (5 bases). Looked up from germline, CDR1 is DFQATT and CDR2 is SNEGSKA (reference sequence). CDR3 size: 11 residues. V was trimmed by 1 base and J by 7 bases, leaving 8 bases between them. The CDR3 DNA is TGCAGTGCTAGAGTAGAGCGGGAGCAGTACTTC. Its translation: CSARVEREQYF.

CDR3 in amino acids: CASSLRTGNQPNTEAFF. The DNA for the CDR3 is TGTGCCAGCTCCCTTAGGACAGGGAATCAACCTAACACTGAAGCTTTCTTT. V is TRBV18 and J is TRBJ1-1; TRBD1 aligns across 8 bases. This CDR3 is built from 17 residues. Per germline, CDR1 KGHSH and CDR2 LQKENI. Trimming took 6 bases from V and 2 from J; bases not matched to a gene: 14.

V usage is TRBV11-2 and J usage is TRBJ1-4; 8 bases agree with TRBD1. This CDR3 is built from 17 residues. V gave up 3 bases and J gave up 0 bases; unmatched junction bases: 6. The germline V gene has CDR1 SGHAT and CDR2 FQNNGV. The CDR3 reads CASSLRGQVTTNEKLFF. The CDR3, as DNA: TGTGCCAGCAGCTTGAGGGGACAGGTCACAACTAATGAAAAACTGTTTTTT.

The chain has TRBV9 and TRBJ2-7; TRBD1 is a possible D gene (5 bases). Looked up from germline, CDR1 is SGDLS and CDR2 is YYNGEE. The CDR3 consists of 13 residues. Between the trimmed V and J ends, which lost 1 base and 1 base, there was a span of 6 bases. CDR3 bases: TGTGCCAGCAGCGTAACAGGTTCCTACGAGCAGTACTTC. Translating gives CASSVTGSYEQYF.

A single count supports this clone. The chain couples TRBV6-2 or TRBV6-3 to TRBJ1-1; D may be TRBD1 (5 bases). With 0 bases removed from V and 4 bases from J, the gap between germline ends came to 15 bases. Per germline, CDR1 MNHEY and CDR2 SVGEGT. The CDR3 totals 16 residues. The CDR3 reads CASSYSTFSGGTEAFF. The CDR3 bases are TGTGCCAGCAGTTACTCGACTTTCTCGGGGGGCACTGAAGCTTTCTTT.

The V gene is TRBV20-1, the J gene TRBJ2-3; 7 bases are a match to TRBD2. V trimming: 3 bases; J trimming: 8 bases; junction bases outside the gene matches: 14. Germline CDR1 DFQATT, CDR2 SNEGSKA (reference sequence). CDR3 length: 15 residues. The CDR3 region is CSASASGASAGTQYF. CDR3 DNA: TGCAGTGCTAGTGCCAGCGGGGCTTCCGCAGGTACGCAGTATTTT.

V usage is TRBV6-5 and J usage is TRBJ1-1; a weak D match, TRBD1 (5 bases). The CDR3 length is 12 residues. Trimming left V 7 bases short and J 11 bases short, with 17 bases between. Germline values: CDR1 MNHEY, CDR2 SVGAGI. As DNA, the CDR3 is TGTGCCAGCATGAAAGTCGGACACGGGGCTTTCTTT. The encoded protein is CASMKVGHGAFF.